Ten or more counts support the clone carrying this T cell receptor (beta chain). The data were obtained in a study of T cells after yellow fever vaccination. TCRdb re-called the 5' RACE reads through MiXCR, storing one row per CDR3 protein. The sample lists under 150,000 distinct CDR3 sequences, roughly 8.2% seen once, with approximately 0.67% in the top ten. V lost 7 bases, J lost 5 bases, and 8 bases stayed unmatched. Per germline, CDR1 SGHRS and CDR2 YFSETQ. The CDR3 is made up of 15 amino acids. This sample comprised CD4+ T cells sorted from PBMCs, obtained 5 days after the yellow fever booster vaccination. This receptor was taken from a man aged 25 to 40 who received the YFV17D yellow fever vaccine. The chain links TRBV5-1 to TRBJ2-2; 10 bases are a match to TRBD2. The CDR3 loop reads CASCPGLAETGELFF. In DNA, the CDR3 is TGCGCCAGCTGCCCAGGACTAGCGGAAACCGGGGAGCTGTTTTTT. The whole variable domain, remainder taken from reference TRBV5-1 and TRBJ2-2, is KAGVTQTPRYLIKTRGQQVTLSCSPISGHRSVSWYQQTPGQGLQFLFEYFSETQRNKGNFPGRFSGRQFSNSRSEMNVSTLELGDSALYLCASCPGLAETGELFFGEGSRLTVL.